This paragraph covers one T cell receptor beta chain sequence. Its antigen is unknown. These data are taken from a study of a mutant IDH1 vaccine in newly diagnosed glioma. Stated time point: week 23, last vaccination. In the vaccine, a single dose held 300 ug of the mutant IDH1 20-mer peptide, along with topical imiquimod. V lost 4 bases to trimming and J lost 0 bases, with 10 bases between them. Germline V CDR1 and CDR2: SGHTS, YDEGEE. This CDR3 contains 14 residues. TCRdb keeps only in-frame clones here, not all; method: immunoSEQ multiplex PCR. The sample lists more than 55,000 clones, approximately 78% occurring once.

The starting material was PBMCs, obtained from a glioma patient whose treatment included an IDH1 peptide vaccine. The sequence was collected from a woman aged 40 to 50 with glioma. Some clones in this sample may be carry-over from other donors' samples. The genes are TRBV5-8 and TRBJ1-1; D remains unclear. This CDR3 is CASSRLPLNTEAFF. CDR3 DNA sequence: TGTGCCAGCAGCCGCCTACCCCTGAACACTGAAGCTTTCTTT. Full variable domain (outside the CDR3, taken from reference TRBV5-8 and TRBJ1-1): EAGVTQSPTHLIKTRGQQATLRCSPISGHTSVYWYQQALGLGLQFLLWYDEGEERNRGNFPPRFSGRQFPNYSSELNVNALELEDSALYLCASSRLPLNTEAFFGQGTRLTVV.